Presented here are 32 T cell receptor beta chains from one specimen sequenced in a study of radiation and T cells in renal cell carcinoma. Time point denoted: blood 4 weeks post-SBRT, at nephrectomy. The sample's treatment: 15 Gy SBRT to primary tumor, nephrectomy 4 weeks later. Some clones are missing from TCRdb's copy, which holds only in-frame ones; the method was immunoSEQ multiplex PCR. The sample consists of around 81,000 clones, roughly 80% of them appearing once. The specimen comprised blood, sampled from a patient whose treatment included radiotherapy and nephrectomy. The source is a man aged 50 to 60 with renal cell carcinoma.

This clone came up once. The V call is TRBV19, the J call TRBJ2-7, with 15 bases aligning to TRBD2. Per germline, CDR1 LNHDA and CDR2 SQIVND (reference sequence). Trimming took 4 bases from V and 5 from J; bases not matched to a gene: 3. The CDR3 sequence is 15 residues long. CDR3 residues: CASSTRTSGRDEQYF. The DNA for the CDR3 is TGTGCCAGTAGTACGCGGACTAGCGGGAGGGACGAGCAGTACTTC.

This clone was picked up one time. The chain employs TRBV6-5 and TRBJ1-1; 10 bases fit TRBD1. The CDR3 covers 16 residues. Germline V lookup: CDR1 MNHEY, CDR2 SVGAGI. Trimming at V came to 0 bases and at J to 4 bases, leaving 5 bases not matched to a gene. DNA of the CDR3: TGTGCCAGCAGTTACTCGACAGGGGGCGCGGGCACTGAAGCTTTCTTT. Translated: CASSYSTGGAGTEAFF.

The rearrangement joins TRBV2 to TRBJ2-7, with 7 bases lining up with TRBD1. The CDR3 sequence is 15 residues long. V lost 4 bases and J lost 5; bases outside the gene matches: 11. The germline CDR1 and CDR2 sequences are SNHLY and FYNNEI. CDR3: CASSGVSTGLNEQYF. CDR3 bases: TGTGCCAGCAGTGGCGTTTCGACAGGGCTGAACGAGCAGTACTTC. The whole variable domain, filled in from reference TRBV2 and TRBJ2-7, reads EPEVTQTPSHQVTQMGQEVILRCVPISNHLYFYWYRQILGQKVEFLVSFYNNEISEKSEIFDDQFSVERPDGSNFTLKIRSTKLEDSAMYFCASSGVSTGLNEQYFGPGTRLTVT.

V usage is TRBV11-3 and J usage is TRBJ1-2, with a weak D call TRBD1 (5 bases). There are 16 residues in the CDR3. V lost 5 bases, J lost 0 bases, and 16 bases lay in between. Germline values: CDR1 SGHNT, CDR2 YENEEA. CDR3 DNA: TGTGCCAGCAGCCCAAAGGGGCAGGAGACTAACTATGGCTACACCTTC. It specifies CASSPKGQETNYGYTF.

The chain couples TRBV4-2 to TRBJ2-5, with a possible D match to TRBD1 (5 bases). V lost 1 base to trimming and J lost 5 bases, with 23 bases between them. The CDR3 covers 18 residues. The germline V gene encodes CDR1 LGHNA and CDR2 YNFKEQ. The CDR3 DNA is TGTGCCAGCAGCCAAGCAGGGTACGGCGACCACCAGTCCGAGACCCAGTACTTC. This encodes CASSQAGYGDHQSETQYF.

J is TRBJ1-6 and V is TRBV10-2; TRBD1 matches at 7 bases. The CDR3 has 13 residues. Germline V gene lookup returns CDR1 WSHSY and CDR2 SAAADI. Germline trimming cut 8 bases from V and 5 bases from J; bases unmatched to any gene: 3. This CDR3 reads CASQDRDNSPLHF. CDR3 nucleotides: TGCGCCAGCCAAGACAGGGATAATTCACCCCTCCACTTT.

This sequence joins TRBV9 and TRBJ2-3; unclear D gene. CDR1 and CDR2 from the germline V gene are SGDLS and YYNGEE. Trimming took off 3 bases at V and 4 bases at J, with 9 bases between the two ends. The CDR3 spans 13 residues. The CDR3, as DNA: TGTGCCAGCAGCGATAGGCGGTCAGATACGCAGTATTTT. It encodes CASSDRRSDTQYF.

The J gene is TRBJ2-1, the V gene TRBV7-2; 12 nucleotides line up with TRBD2. CDR3 size: 15 residues. Unmatched junction bases numbered 3, after V lost 4 bases and J lost 5 bases. Germline lookup yields CDR1 SGHTA and CDR2 FQGNSA. In DNA, the CDR3 is TGTGCCAGCAGCTCTGGACTAGCGGGAAACAATGAGCAGTTCTTC. Translating it yields CASSSGLAGNNEQFF. The variable domain in full, with the rest retrieved from reference TRBV7-2 and TRBJ2-1, is GAGVSQSPSNKVTEKGKDVELRCDPISGHTALYWYRQSLGQGLEFLIYFQGNSAPDKSGLPSDRFSAERTGGSVSTLTIQRTQQEDSAVYLCASSSGLAGNNEQFFGPGTRLTVL.

This clone was observed a single time. The genes are TRBV19 and TRBJ1-2; D remains ambiguous. The CDR3 is made up of 16 amino acids. V was shortened by 6 bases and J by 7 bases, with 24 bases between the two germline ends. From germline, CDR1 is LNHDA and CDR2 SQIVND (reference sequence). The CDR3 sequence is CASSDESYRYPSGYTF. The DNA of the CDR3 is TGTGCCAGTAGCGATGAATCATATCGGTATCCTTCTGGCTACACCTTC.

The chain recombines TRBV11-2 with TRBJ2-1; unclear D gene. Trimming stripped 5 bases from V and 6 bases from J, with 11 bases between. The CDR3 extends over 13 amino acids. CDR1 and CDR2 (germline): SGHAT, FQNNGV. The CDR3 DNA sequence: TGTGCCAGCAGCGGACCCTCGAGCAATGAGCAGTTCTTC. This translates into CASSGPSSNEQFF.

The V and J genes are TRBV6-1 and TRBJ2-6, with unresolved D. CDR3 length: 13 amino acids. The germline V and J ends were trimmed by 6 bases and 0 bases, with 3 bases remaining between them. Germline V CDR1 and CDR2: MNHNS, SASEGT. The CDR3 spells CASRGSGANVLTF. CDR3 DNA sequence: TGTGCCAGCAGGGGCTCTGGGGCCAACGTCCTGACTTTC.

The rearrangement joins TRBV5-6 to TRBJ1-1, with D unclear. V gave up 0 bases and J gave up 3 bases, with 12 bases separating them. The germline CDR1 and CDR2 sequences are SGHDT and YYEEEE. The CDR3 length is 15 residues. The CDR3 reads CASSLGPQTHTEAFF. CDR3 coding DNA: TGTGCCAGCAGCTTGGGTCCCCAGACCCACACTGAAGCTTTCTTT.

CDR3 bases: TGCGCCAGCACTCTACTAGCGGGCGGACCTGACACAGATACGCAGTATTTT. It yields the protein CASTLLAGGPDTDTQYF. The rearrangement joins TRBV5-1 to TRBJ2-3, with 9 bases lining up with TRBD2. The CDR3 totals 17 residues. With 6 bases clipped from V and 2 bases from J, the junction kept 13 bases outside the gene matches. Germline values: CDR1 SGHRS, CDR2 YFSETQ.

In its sample, this clone was seen once. This chain connects TRBV7-9 to TRBJ1-3; D possibly corresponds to TRBD1 (6 bases). The CDR3 is 17 residues long. V was shortened by 1 base and J by 0 bases, with 13 bases between the two germline ends. Germline loops: CDR1 SEHNR, CDR2 FQNEAQ (reference sequence). The CDR3 loop reads CASSLGQGPSSGNTIYF. The CDR3 region has the DNA TGTGCCAGCAGCTTAGGGCAGGGGCCCAGCTCTGGAAACACCATATATTTT.

The chain uses TRBV5-4 and TRBJ2-5, with TRBD2 matching over 10 bases. There are 17 residues in the CDR3. The J segment lost 4 bases and the V segment lost 3 bases, leaving 12 bases of the junction unmatched. Germline assignment: CDR1 SGHNT and CDR2 YYREEE (reference sequence). The CDR3 bases are TGTGCCAGCAGCTCGGGGGGTAGCGGGAGGAGGCCAGAGACCCAGTACTTC. Protein product: CASSSGGSGRRPETQYF.

The chain uses TRBV9 and TRBJ2-7; D may correspond to TRBD1 or TRBD2 (5 bases each). The CDR3 totals 16 residues. The V gene's germline CDR1 is SGDLS and CDR2 YYNGEE. Trimming cost V 0 bases and J 3 bases, with 16 bases left between them. The CDR3 here is CASSVEGSGVGYEQYF. The CDR3, as DNA: TGTGCCAGCAGCGTAGAGGGGTCCGGGGTAGGCTACGAGCAGTACTTC.

V and J are TRBV7-2 and TRBJ2-7, with D perhaps TRBD1 (5 bases). Germline-derived CDR1 and CDR2 are SGHTA and FQGNSA. This CDR3 is built from 17 residues. Between the trimmed V and J ends, which lost 1 base and 0 bases, there was a span of 16 bases. CDR3 protein: CASSLDSPATVSYEQYF. The CDR3 coding sequence is TGTGCCAGCAGCTTAGATTCCCCCGCGACAGTCTCCTACGAGCAGTACTTC.

Ten or more counts support this clone. The chain uses TRBV2 and TRBJ1-1, with 8 bases that match TRBD1. The germline V gene has CDR1 SNHLY and CDR2 FYNNEI. This CDR3 region has 15 residues. V dropped 3 bases and J dropped 0; count of bases not matched to a gene: 3. The CDR3 here is CASSDLGQVNTEAFF. CDR3 coding DNA: TGTGCCAGCAGTGACCTGGGACAGGTGAACACTGAAGCTTTCTTT.

The table lists this clone with a few counts. J is TRBJ1-1 and V is TRBV30; D gene ambiguous. Germline V gene sequence: CDR1 GTSNPN, CDR2 SVGIG (reference sequence). Between the trimmed V and J ends, which lost 4 bases and 3 bases, there was a span of 12 bases. The CDR3 spans 13 residues. CDR3 bases: TGTGCCTGGACCAAAAGGGCCGACACTGAAGCTTTCTTT. Protein sequence: CAWTKRADTEAFF. The whole variable domain, remainder taken from reference TRBV30 and TRBJ1-1, is SQTIHQWPATLVQPVGSPLSLECTVEGTSNPNLYWYRQAAGRGLQLLFYSVGIGQISSEVPQNLSASRPQDRQFILSSKKLLLSDSGFYLCAWTKRADTEAFFGQGTRLTVV.

The V and J genes are TRBV19 and TRBJ1-6; TRBD1 is a possible D gene (5 bases). Germline V gene data show CDR1 as LNHDA and CDR2 as SQIVND (reference sequence). The CDR3 contains 16 residues. Trimming took 3 bases from V and 0 from J, leaving 9 bases between them. Written as DNA, the CDR3 is TGTGCCAGTAGTATTGGCGACAGCTCCTATAATTCACCCCTCCACTTT. Translation: CASSIGDSSYNSPLHF.

The chain uses TRBV27 and TRBJ1-5, with 8 bases identical to TRBD1. This CDR3 has 17 residues. Germline V lookup: CDR1 MNHEY, CDR2 SMNVEV (reference sequence). V lost 2 bases to trimming and J lost 2 bases; unmatched junction nucleotides: 8. Here the CDR3 DNA reads TGTGCCAGCAGTTTACCAACCGACAGGGGAGGCAATCAGCCCCAGCATTTT. This sequence encodes CASSLPTDRGGNQPQHF.

The CDR3 nucleotides are TGCGCCAGCAGCTTGGACGGTCTCTCCTACGAGCAGTACTTC. Encoded protein: CASSLDGLSYEQYF. V is TRBV5-1 and J is TRBJ2-7; D gene unclear. Trimming shortened V by 0 bases and J by 0 bases, and 7 bases separated the two germline ends. This CDR3 is built from 14 residues. CDR1 SGHRS and CDR2 YFSETQ come from the germline V gene.

The J gene is TRBJ2-1, the V gene TRBV27, with no clear D. Germline V lookup: CDR1 MNHEY, CDR2 SMNVEV (reference sequence). V gave up 2 bases and J gave up 2 bases, with 13 bases separating them. The CDR3 spans 16 residues. CDR3 sequence reads: CASSLRPSRAYNEQFF. DNA for the CDR3: TGTGCCAGCAGTTTAAGGCCTTCACGAGCCTACAATGAGCAGTTCTTC.

The chain combines TRBV5-1 with TRBJ2-3; D is possibly TRBD2 (5 bases). Between the trimmed V and J ends, which lost 8 bases and 1 base, there was a span of 14 bases. CDR1 is SGHRS, CDR2 YFSETQ, per germline. The CDR3 is 14 residues long. The CDR3 bases are TGCGCCAGTAGAAGGAGGACGGGCACAGATACGCAGTATTTT. It specifies CASRRRTGTDTQYF.

The CDR3 region is CASKTTLGEPQHF. The CDR3 DNA sequence: TGTGCCAGCAAAACGACGCTGGGGGAGCCCCAGCATTTT. The chain recombines TRBV6-1 with TRBJ1-5, with D perhaps matching TRBD1 (5 bases). In germline, CDR1 is MNHNS, CDR2 SASEGT. Trimming took 7 bases from V and 8 from J, leaving 15 bases between them. This CDR3 region has 13 residues.

This clone was picked up a small number of times. The rearrangement joins TRBV2 to TRBJ1-1; D possibly corresponds to TRBD1 (5 bases). Germline V gene data show CDR1 as SNHLY and CDR2 as FYNNEI. The CDR3 covers 13 residues. Trimming took off 6 bases at V and 4 bases at J, with 12 bases between the two ends. CDR3 region: CASRREGSTEAFF. CDR3 DNA sequence: TGTGCCAGCAGGCGTGAGGGGAGCACTGAAGCTTTCTTT.

This clone was detected only a few times. The chain couples TRBV29-1 to TRBJ2-7; D not certain. Trimming took off 4 bases at V and 3 bases at J, with 4 bases between the two ends. Germline V CDR1 and CDR2: SQVTM, ANQGSEA. The CDR3 extends over 10 amino acids. The CDR3 here is CSVGGYEQYF. The CDR3 nucleotides are TGCAGCGTTGGGGGCTACGAGCAGTACTTC.

This sequence joins TRBV20-1 and TRBJ2-5, with D perhaps TRBD1 (5 bases). Trimming shortened V by 7 bases and J by 4 bases, and 10 bases separated the two germline ends. The germline CDR1 and CDR2 sequences are DFQATT and SNEGSKA (reference sequence). The CDR3 is 11 amino acids. This CDR3 reads CSGAGPETQYF. The CDR3 bases are TGCAGTGGTGCAGGGCCAGAGACCCAGTACTTC.

The J gene is TRBJ2-7, the V gene TRBV27, with D tentatively TRBD1 (5 bases). Trimming left V 3 bases short and J 4 bases short, with 13 bases between. Germline V CDR1 and CDR2: MNHEY, SMNVEV (reference sequence). The CDR3 consists of 14 residues. CDR3 in DNA: TGTGCCAGCAGTTTCCGCAATGGGGCGTACGAGCAGTACTTC. Translated, it gives CASSFRNGAYEQYF.

J is TRBJ2-7 and V is TRBV5-8; D is unclear. The germline CDR1 and CDR2 sequences are SGHTS and YDEGEE. CDR3 length: 12 amino acids. V gave up 0 bases and J gave up 3 bases, with 4 bases separating them. CDR3 region: CASSLGFYEQYF. The CDR3 nucleotides read TGTGCCAGCAGCTTGGGCTTCTACGAGCAGTACTTC.

The chain recombines TRBV30 with TRBJ1-2, with TRBD1 matching 7 bases. Trimming at V came to 6 bases and at J to 3 bases, leaving 4 bases not matched to a gene. This CDR3 is built from 12 residues. Germline values: CDR1 GTSNPN, CDR2 SVGIG (reference sequence). The CDR3 nucleotides read TGTGCCTGCACAGGGGCGGACTATGGCTACACCTTC. Translating it yields CACTGADYGYTF.

This chain joins TRBV5-1 and TRBJ2-6; 8 bases match TRBD1. The CDR3 has 15 amino acids. Germline V gives CDR1 SGHRS, CDR2 YFSETQ. Germline trimming cut 0 bases from V and 11 bases from J; bases unmatched to any gene: 7. The CDR3 protein is CASSLVSGGADVLTF. DNA for the CDR3: TGCGCCAGCAGCTTGGTCTCAGGGGGCGCCGACGTCCTGACTTTC. Supplemented by reference TRBV5-1 and TRBJ2-6, the full variable domain reads KAGVTQTPRYLIKTRGQQVTLSCSPISGHRSVSWYQQTPGQGLQFLFEYFSETQRNKGNFPGRFSGRQFSNSRSEMNVSTLELGDSALYLCASSLVSGGADVLTFGAGSRLTVL.